The clone carrying this T cell receptor (beta chain) was observed a handful of times. Its antigen remains unidentified. By 5'RACE with 10-nucleotide random UMIs, the cDNA was made. TCRdb reprocessed the 5' RACE reads with MiXCR, giving one entry per CDR3 protein. The table has approximately 40,000 distinct CDR3 sequences, around 10% seen once. This sample was included in a study of neurological immune-mediated disorders. Study-level results: Falling below healthy controls, multiple sclerosis showed the least TCR clonal expansion, while HTLV-1-associated myelopathy showed the most.

The TCR comes from a woman in her 30s with HTLV-1-associated myelopathy (HAM/TSP). Sequencing was performed on PBMCs.

The CDR3 DNA sequence: TGCAGTGCTAGTGACTCAGGACTTCTGGTCTATGGCTACACCTTC. Protein: CSASDSGLLVYGYTF. The chain recombines TRBV20-1 with TRBJ1-2; no definite D call. CDR3 length equals 15 residues. Germline CDR1 is DFQATT and CDR2 is SNEGSKA (reference sequence). Trimming removed 3 bases from V and 4 bases from J, with 18 bases in between.